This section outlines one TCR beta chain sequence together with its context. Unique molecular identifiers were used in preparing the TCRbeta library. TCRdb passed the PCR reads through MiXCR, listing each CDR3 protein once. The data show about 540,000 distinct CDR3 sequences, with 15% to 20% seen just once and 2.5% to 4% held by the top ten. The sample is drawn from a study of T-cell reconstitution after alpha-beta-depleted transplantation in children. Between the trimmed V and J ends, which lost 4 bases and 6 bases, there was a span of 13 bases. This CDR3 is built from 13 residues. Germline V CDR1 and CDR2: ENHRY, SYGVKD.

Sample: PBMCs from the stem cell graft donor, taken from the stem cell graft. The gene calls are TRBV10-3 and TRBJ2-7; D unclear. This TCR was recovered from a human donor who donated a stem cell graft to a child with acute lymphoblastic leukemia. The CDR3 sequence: CAISVGSNGEQYF. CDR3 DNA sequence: TGTGCCATCAGTGTAGGGTCGAATGGCGAGCAGTACTTC.